The 21 T cell receptor beta chains listed next were all sequenced from one sample in a study of blood T cell repertoires in COVID-19. Assay: immunoSEQ multiplex PCR; the TCRdb copy retains only in-frame clones and omits some. The sample lists 84,000 or so clones, around 80% occurring once. Specimen: peripheral blood. Source of these receptors: a man aged 55 to 69 with COVID-19, enrolled during active disease.

The V and J genes are TRBV6-5 and TRBJ2-7; 10 bases map to TRBD1. V was clipped by 9 bases and J by 0 bases; unmatched bases: 5. The CDR3 sequence is 14 residues long. CDR1 MNHEY and CDR2 SVGAGI come from the germline V gene. CDR3 coding DNA: TGTGCCAGTGGGGACAGGGGTAACTCCTACGAGCAGTACTTC. It encodes CASGDRGNSYEQYF.

The chain carries TRBV6-5 and TRBJ1-2; D remains unclear. The V end lost 6 bases, the J end lost 8 bases, and 10 bases lay between the germline ends. Germline V lookup: CDR1 MNHEY, CDR2 SVGAGI. The CDR3 loop spans 11 amino acids. The chain's CDR3 is CASSKSSGYTF. The CDR3 DNA is TGTGCCAGCAGCAAGAGTTCGGGCTACACCTTC.

The chain carries TRBV29-1 and TRBJ2-7; 12 bases are shared with TRBD1. CDR3 length: 16 residues. Trimming at V came to 0 bases and at J to 3 bases, leaving 6 bases not matched to a gene. Germline V gene lookup returns CDR1 SQVTM and CDR2 ANQGSEA. The CDR3 sequence: CSVEDLGTGGIYEQYF. The CDR3 DNA is TGCAGCGTTGAAGATCTGGGGACAGGGGGCATCTACGAGCAGTACTTC.

This clone was picked up a small number of times. The chain combines TRBV29-1 with TRBJ2-7; 7 nucleotides line up with TRBD1. The germline gives CDR1 SQVTM, CDR2 ANQGSEA. The V segment lost 3 bases and the J segment 2 bases; nucleotides outside the gene matches: 10. The CDR3 runs 15 residues. The CDR3 sequence is CSVEASGTDAYEQYF. DNA for the CDR3: TGCAGCGTTGAGGCCTCCGGGACAGATGCCTACGAGCAGTACTTC.

The gene calls are TRBV6-5 and TRBJ2-1; 8 bases align to TRBD2. Germline V lookup: CDR1 MNHEY, CDR2 SVGAGI. V lost 10 bases to trimming and J lost 11 bases; unmatched junction nucleotides: 19. The CDR3 extends over 15 amino acids. CDR3 nucleotide sequence: TGTGCCACCTTACAACGGGAGGGCCCAGCGACACAGCAGTTCTTC. It codes for CATLQREGPATQQFF.

This clone was observed a single time. The V and J genes are TRBV19 and TRBJ2-5; perhaps TRBD2 as D (7 bases). CDR3 length: 14 residues. Trimming pared 7 bases from V and 2 bases from J, leaving 14 bases between. The germline gives CDR1 LNHDA, CDR2 SQIVND (reference sequence). Here the CDR3 reads CASKDEGGQETQYF. CDR3 coding DNA: TGTGCCAGTAAGGACGAGGGGGGGCAAGAGACCCAGTACTTC.

This clone was observed a few times. The chain joins TRBV5-8 to TRBJ2-5; 13 bases are shared with TRBD2. After removal of 2 bases from V and 4 bases from J, the junction contained 5 bases not matched to a gene. Germline V gene data show CDR1 as SGHTS and CDR2 as YDEGEE. The CDR3 is made up of 16 amino acids. CDR3: CASSLLAGGPGETQYF. CDR3 sequence (DNA): TGTGCCAGCAGCTTACTAGCGGGGGGGCCTGGAGAGACCCAGTACTTC.

V and J are TRBV7-9 and TRBJ2-5; TRBD1 matches 7 bases. The CDR3 has 15 amino acids. Trimming took 4 bases from V and 4 from J; bases not matched to a gene: 9. Germline lookup yields CDR1 SEHNR and CDR2 FQNEAQ (reference sequence). In nucleotides, the CDR3 is TGTGCCAGCAGCTCGCATCCGACAGGGCGAGAGACCCAGTACTTC. Amino acid sequence: CASSSHPTGRETQYF.

The V gene is TRBV9, the J gene TRBJ1-4, with 8 bases matching TRBD1. The germline V gene has CDR1 SGDLS and CDR2 YYNGEE. The CDR3 totals 16 residues. Unmatched junction bases numbered 8, after V lost 0 bases and J lost 7 bases. The CDR3 coding sequence is TGTGCCAGCAGCGTAGACGAAGGACAGGGCCCTGAAAAACTGTTTTTT. Its translation: CASSVDEGQGPEKLFF.

This chain links TRBV12-3 or TRBV12-4 with TRBJ1-2, with 7 positions matching TRBD1. The CDR3 length is 12 residues. The J segment lost 8 bases and the V segment lost 3 bases, leaving 3 bases of the junction unmatched. DNA of the CDR3: TGTGCCAGCAGTTTCGACAGGGTGGGCTACACCTTC. Translated, it gives CASSFDRVGYTF.

This clone was found a few times. The gene calls are TRBV12-2 and TRBJ1-3; the table's D gene call, TRBD1, was not cross checked with the DNA. TRBV12-2 is a documented pseudogene. This CDR3 region has 16 residues. In DNA form, the CDR3 reads TGTGCAAGTCGCCCCCGACAGGTCGATTCTGGAAACACCATATATTTT. Protein: CASRPRQVDSGNTIYF.

The chain couples TRBV27 to TRBJ1-6; weak D call: TRBD1 (6 bases). Trimming left V 7 bases short and J 10 bases short, with 23 bases between. The CDR3 contains 16 residues. Germline V gene sequence: CDR1 MNHEY, CDR2 SMNVEV (reference sequence). CDR3 DNA sequence: TGTGCCAGCAAAGGTGTCCAGGGGCAGGCCGGGTCACCCCTCCACTTT. This sequence encodes CASKGVQGQAGSPLHF.

Notes on this clone: This sample also contains other DNA sequences that code for the same CDR3. The V and J genes are TRBV12-3 or TRBV12-4 and TRBJ1-2, with D hard to call. Deletions cut 5 bases from V and 3 bases from J, with 10 bases between. This CDR3 region has 13 residues. CDR3 region: CASSPETDYGYTF. DNA of the CDR3: TGTGCCAGCAGTCCGGAGACTGACTATGGCTACACCTTC.

This chain connects TRBV6-2 or TRBV6-3 to TRBJ2-7; D gene uncertain. The V end was cut by 5 bases, the J end by 3 bases, with 5 bases between. Germline CDR1 MNHEY, CDR2 SVGEGT. The CDR3 has 11 residues. The CDR3 is CASSQDYEQYF. Written as DNA, the CDR3 is TGTGCCAGCAGTCAGGACTACGAGCAGTACTTC.

This chain connects TRBV7-8 to TRBJ2-1, with TRBD1 identical over 7 bases. CDR3 length: 16 residues. V shed 2 bases and J 6 bases; nucleotides not matched to a gene: 10. Germline lookup yields CDR1 SGHVS and CDR2 FQNEAQ. Here the CDR3 DNA reads TGTGCCAGCAGCTTAAGGGCCCAGACAGGGCGCAATGAGCAGTTCTTC. Translated: CASSLRAQTGRNEQFF. Full variable domain (outside the CDR3, taken from reference TRBV7-8 and TRBJ2-1): GAGVSQSPRYKVAKRGQDVALRCDPISGHVSLFWYQQALGQGPEFLTYFQNEAQLDKSGLPSDRFFAERPEGSVSTLKIQRTQQEDSAVYLCASSLRAQTGRNEQFFGPGTRLTVL.

The CDR3 coding sequence is TGTGCCAGCAGCTTAAGATCCGCAGTAACCAATGAAAAACTGTTTTTT. Its translation: CASSLRSAVTNEKLFF. The chain employs TRBV7-2 and TRBJ1-4; D ambiguous. CDR1 and CDR2 (germline): SGHTA, FQGNSA. Trimming removed 2 bases at V and 5 bases at J, with 15 bases between. This CDR3 region has 16 residues.

The chain recombines TRBV9 with TRBJ2-5; D may be TRBD2 (5 bases). The CDR3 contains 13 residues. Germline assignment: CDR1 SGDLS and CDR2 YYNGEE. V gave up 2 bases and J gave up 5 bases, with 10 bases separating them. This chain's CDR3 is CASSVYPGETQYF. The CDR3 DNA sequence: TGTGCCAGCAGCGTTTATCCGGGGGAGACCCAGTACTTC.

CDR3 nucleotide sequence: TGTGCCAGCAGTTTATCCCCGACAGGGCGGACCTACAATGAGCAGTTCTTC. Its protein is CASSLSPTGRTYNEQFF. V usage is TRBV27 and J usage is TRBJ2-1, with 7 bases matching TRBD1. CDR3 length equals 17 residues. V lost 0 bases and J lost 2; bases outside the gene matches: 7. From germline, CDR1 is MNHEY and CDR2 SMNVEV (reference sequence).

The chain uses TRBV19 and TRBJ1-4; the D gene is possibly TRBD1 (6 bases). V was trimmed by 9 bases and J by 7 bases, leaving 27 bases between them. From germline, CDR1 is LNHDA and CDR2 SQIVND (reference sequence). This CDR3 has 17 amino acids. This CDR3 is CARRRRTEQGLCEKLFF. The CDR3 DNA reads as TGTGCCAGAAGGAGACGGACAGAGCAGGGTCTCTGTGAAAAACTGTTTTTT.

There are many counts of this clone. The gene calls are TRBV4-1 and TRBJ1-6; 9 bases agree with TRBD1. Germline values: CDR1 MGHRA, CDR2 YSYEKL. The J segment lost 9 bases and the V segment lost 1 base, leaving 4 bases of the junction unmatched. The CDR3 is 15 residues long. CDR3 nucleotides: TGCGCCAGCAGCCAAGGGGACAGGGTCGGTTCACCCCTCCACTTT. This sequence encodes CASSQGDRVGSPLHF.

This clone was detected only once. V usage is TRBV7-2 and J usage is TRBJ2-1, with no clear D. Germline lookup yields CDR1 SGHTA and CDR2 FQGNSA. V was trimmed by 3 bases and J by 8 bases, leaving 11 bases between them. The CDR3 is 13 amino acids. CDR3 amino acids: CASSLPSRDEQFF. DNA for the CDR3: TGTGCCAGCAGCTTGCCATCTAGAGATGAGCAGTTCTTC.